The T cell receptor beta chain under discussion was sequenced for a study of blood T cell repertoires in COVID-19 (dated by TCRdb to the early 2020s). Regarding the complete study: Collaborator samples came from the United States, Italy and Spain and covered acute and convalescent phases of COVID-19. Samples were obtained from the ongoing ImmuneRACE study (first 160 participants) and from some 1,200 subjects provided by 6 global collaborators. Nearly every sample came with metadata listing a de-identified subject ID, COVID-19 status, age in years and sex. Where HLA class I and class II types were available, the types were taken from metadata supplied by the sample provider, not from assay-based typing. The material from the prospective study consisted of cDNA or gDNA derived from T cells, B-cell-depleted T cells, or PBMCs. Subjects who had been exposed to COVID-19, were actively infected with it, or had recovered from it provided the deeply sampled blood TCRbeta repertoires that made up the dataset. The repertoires were released in a freely available public database intended as a resource for research on the immune response to SARS-CoV-2. What the study reported, not specific to this receptor: The quantity of clinical and demographic metadata differed by source and by participant and was supplied without curation.

TCRbeta CDR3 regions were amplified from genomic DNA by means of the immunoSEQ Assay, a bias-controlled multiplex PCR. Per the source publication's procedure: Nucleated cell counts per sample were estimated from amplification of reference gene primers within the assay. To quantify the absolute abundance of each unique TCRbeta CDR3 rearrangement, sequence reads were collapsed and filtered. For each sample, productive Simpson clonality was calculated as the square root of Simpson's diversity index across productive rearrangements. This immuneACCESS table, as held by TCRdb, lists in-frame sequences with V and J called but not all clones. Of the missing ones, under half trace to an unresolved V gene in checked studies; the others have no known cause. D and trimming were read from the DNA, whereas the V and J calls and clone size are those reported in that table. This sample has approximately 180,000 clones in its table, and 88% of those were observed once. The top ten constitute around 4.8% of the sample.

This clone was observed a handful of times. No cognate antigen has been identified for it. One base away there is no much larger clone; base qualities are not given. The collaborating institutions used their own protocols to collect whole blood in K2EDTA tubes. For TCRbeta analysis, collaborators shipped samples as frozen whole blood, isolated PBMCs, or DNA extracted from either of those sample types. Sequencing was performed on peripheral blood. This receptor was taken from a human donor in a cohort sampled during active COVID-19.

The DNA sequence reads TGTGCCAGTAGTGCTCCGGGCGGGGATGGCTACACCTTC. Its translation reads: CASSAPGGDGYTF. Rearrangement joined TRBV19 to TRBJ1-2, with the D gene too uncertain to name. CDR1 and CDR2 (LNHDA, SQIVND) derive from the germline V gene (reference sequence). The CDR3 contains 13 residues, cysteine and phenylalanine counted. CDR3 DNA is the only sequence kept; it has 39 bases, read in frame from the first base. The V and J ends are trimmed by 5 bases and 6 bases, leaving 13 bases between them.